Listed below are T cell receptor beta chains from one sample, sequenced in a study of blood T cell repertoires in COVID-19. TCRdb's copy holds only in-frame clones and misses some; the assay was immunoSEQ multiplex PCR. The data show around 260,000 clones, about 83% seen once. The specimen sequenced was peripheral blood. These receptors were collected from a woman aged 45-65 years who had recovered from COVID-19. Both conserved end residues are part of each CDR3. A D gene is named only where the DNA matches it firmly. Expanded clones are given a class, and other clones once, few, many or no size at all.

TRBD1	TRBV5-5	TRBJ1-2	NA	TGTGCCAGCAGCCAGATGACAGGGGACTATGGCTACACCTTC	CASSQMTGDYGYTF
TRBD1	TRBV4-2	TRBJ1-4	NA	TGTGCCAGCAGCAGCAACAGGGGGGCAATGGGAAAACTGTTTTTT	CASSSNRGAMGKLFF
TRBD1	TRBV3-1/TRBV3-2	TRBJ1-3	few	TGTGCCAGCAGCCAAGAAGACAGGGCTAGATTTGGAAACACCATATATTTT	CASSQEDRARFGNTIYF
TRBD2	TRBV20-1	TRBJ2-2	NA	TGCAGTGCTAGTTGGGGGAGGGCGAACACCGGGGAGCTGTTTTTT	CSASWGRANTGELFF
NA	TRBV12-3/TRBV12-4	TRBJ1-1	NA	TGTGCCAGCAGGTACAGGGTCGGCACTGAAGCTTTCTTT	CASRYRVGTEAFF
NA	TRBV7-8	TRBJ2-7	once	TGTGCCAACAGCCCCGAGGCCGGATTCTCCTACGAGCAGTACTTC	CANSPEAGFSYEQYF
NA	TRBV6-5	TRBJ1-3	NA	TGTGCCAGCAGCTCCCAGGCCCGGTCTGGAAACACCATATATTTT	CASSSQARSGNTIYF
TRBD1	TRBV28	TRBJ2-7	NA	TGTGTCACAGGGGTAAGTTACGAGCAGTACTTC	CVTGVSYEQYF
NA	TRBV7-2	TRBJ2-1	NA	TGTGCCAGCAGCTTTAGGCGGGGGCCTTCCTACAATGAGCAGTTCTTC	CASSFRRGPSYNEQFF
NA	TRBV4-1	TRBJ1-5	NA	TGCGCCAGCAGCCAATACGACAGAGACCAACAGCCCCAGCATTTT	CASSQYDRDQQPQHF
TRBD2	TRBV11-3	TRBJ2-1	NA	TGTGCCAGCAGCTCAACCGATAGCGGGAGCTTCCCTTACAATGAGCAGTTCTTC	CASSSTDSGSFPYNEQFF
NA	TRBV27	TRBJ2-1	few	TGTGCCGAGGCCAGGGCAGCTAGCTCCTACAATGAGCAGTTCTTC	CAEARAASSYNEQFF
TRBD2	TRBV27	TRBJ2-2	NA	TGTGCCAGCAGTCCGCTACGGACTAGCACCGGGGAGCTGTTTTTT	CASSPLRTSTGELFF
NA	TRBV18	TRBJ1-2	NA	TGTGCCAGCTCACCAAACGAAGGGGGGGCTGGCTATGGCTACACCTTC	CASSPNEGGAGYGYTF
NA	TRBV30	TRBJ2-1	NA	TGTGCCTGGGCCCTCGGGGCCTACAATGAGCAGTTCTTC	CAWALGAYNEQFF
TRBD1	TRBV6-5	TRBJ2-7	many	TGTGCCAGCAGTTACTCGACAGGGGGCTACGAGCAGTACTTC	CASSYSTGGYEQYF
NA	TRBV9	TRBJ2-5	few	TGTGCCAGCAGCCGGGGTGGCCGGGAGCAAGAGACCCAGTACTTC	CASSRGGREQETQYF
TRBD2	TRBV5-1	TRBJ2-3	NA	TGCGCCAGCAGCTTGGGCCTAGCGGGAACCGCTAGCACAGATACGCAGTATTTT	CASSLGLAGTASTDTQYF
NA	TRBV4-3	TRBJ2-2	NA	TGCGCCAGCAGCCAAGATAGAAGCGGGCCCGGGGAGCTGTTTTTT	CASSQDRSGPGELFF
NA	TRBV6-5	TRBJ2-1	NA	TGTGCCAGTAGGACACTACCCTACAATGAGCAGTTCTTC	CASRTLPYNEQFF
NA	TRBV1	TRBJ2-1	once	TGCACCAGCAGCCAGGACAGGGGGCTCTCAATATTATGGGAGCAGTTCTTC	CTSSQDRGLSILWEQFF
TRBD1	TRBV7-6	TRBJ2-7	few	TGTGCCAGCAGCCCTAGGGGGACAGATTGGTCGGCCTCCTACGAGCAGTACTTC	CASSPRGTDWSASYEQYF
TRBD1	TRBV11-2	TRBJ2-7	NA	TGTGCCAGCAGCTTCGAGGGACAGGGACATATGGAGCAGTACTTC	CASSFEGQGHMEQYF
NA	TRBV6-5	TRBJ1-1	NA	TGTGGGGGGGGATGGCCTGAAGCTTTCTTT	CGGGWPEAFF
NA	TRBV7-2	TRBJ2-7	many	TGTGCCAGCAGCTTAGGGGGGGGCCTCTACGAGCAGTACTTC	CASSLGGGLYEQYF
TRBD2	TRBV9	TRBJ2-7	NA	TGTGCCAGCAGCTTCACCTATAGCGGGAGGGCCGTCCACGAGCAGTACTTC	CASSFTYSGRAVHEQYF
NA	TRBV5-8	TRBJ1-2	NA	TGTGCCAGCAGCCATGGAGAGGTGTCTAACTATGGCTACACCTTC	CASSHGEVSNYGYTF
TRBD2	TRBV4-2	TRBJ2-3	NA	TGTGCCAGCAGCCAATCGCAGCGGGGGGCCGTGGATACGCAGTATTTT	CASSQSQRGAVDTQYF
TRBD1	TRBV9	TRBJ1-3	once	TGTGCCAGCAGCGAGTGGGACAGGGGATCAGGAAACACCATATATTTT	CASSEWDRGSGNTIYF
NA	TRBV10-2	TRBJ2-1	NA	TGCGCCAGCAGTGAACTCAATGAGCAGTTCTTC	CASSELNEQFF
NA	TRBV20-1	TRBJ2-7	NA	TGCAGTGCAAGCAGCGGCCACGAGCAGTACTTC	CSASSGHEQYF
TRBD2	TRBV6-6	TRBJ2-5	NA	TGTGCCAGCAGGGGGACTAGCGGCTTACAAGAGACCCAGTACTTC	CASRGTSGLQETQYF
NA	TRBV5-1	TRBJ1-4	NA	TGCGCCAGCAGCTTGCTGGAGGGGCGAGGTGAAAAACTGTTTTTT	CASSLLEGRGEKLFF
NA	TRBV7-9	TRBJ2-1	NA	TGTGCCAGCAGCTTAGGAGGACGGGGTAGGGAGCAGTTCTTC	CASSLGGRGREQFF
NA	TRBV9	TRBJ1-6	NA	TGTGCCAGCAGCGCCCTGAAGCCACCCCTCCACTTT	CASSALKPPLHF
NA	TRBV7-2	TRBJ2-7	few	TGTGCCAGCAGCTTAGGGGCAGGCTCCTACGAGCAGTACTTC	CASSLGAGSYEQYF
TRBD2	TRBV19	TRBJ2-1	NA	TGTGCCAGTAGCCGACTAGCGGGGGGGCCTGGTGAGCAGTTCTTC	CASSRLAGGPGEQFF
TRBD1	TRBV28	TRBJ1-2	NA	TGTGCCAGCAGTTTAAACCCGGGGACAGGGGGCAGGGGCTACACCTTC	CASSLNPGTGGRGYTF
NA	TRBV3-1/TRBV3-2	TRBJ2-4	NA	TGTGCCAGCAGCCAAGCCGGTGCGGTAGCCAAAAACATTCAGTACTTC	CASSQAGAVAKNIQYF
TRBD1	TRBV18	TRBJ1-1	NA	TGTGCCAGCTCACAATTTGGGACAGGAAACACTGAAGCTTTCTTT	CASSQFGTGNTEAFF
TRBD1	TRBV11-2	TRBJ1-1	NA	TGTGCCAGCAGCTTCCAGGGGGTTGATACTGAAGCTTTCTTT	CASSFQGVDTEAFF
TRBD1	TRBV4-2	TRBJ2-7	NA	TGTGCCAGCAGCCCTCAGGGACAGGGGTCCTACGAGCAGTACTTC	CASSPQGQGSYEQYF